This TCR beta chain was documented in a study of beta chain features in type 1 diabetes. In the study overall: Investigators examined around 110 million sorted cells across all samples.

Every isolated RNA sample was fully reverse transcribed, so sequencing captured expressed TCRB transcripts. The data were produced by immunoSEQ multiplex PCR, yet TCRdb's version contains in-frame clones alone and is incomplete. The sample shows around 310,000 clones, approximately 10% of them seen only once. The study, taken as a whole, reports: Shorter templates might be favored by PCR, and equally so in patients and in controls.

The CDR3 is made up of 15 amino acids. With V trimmed by 4 bases and J by 6 bases, 7 bases remained unmatched. CDR1 is KGHSH, CDR2 LQKENI, per germline. This clone has just a few counts. What it binds is unknown. Based on CD45RO/CCR7/CD25/CD127/CD95/CD27, CD4+ regulatory, stem cell-like memory, naive and central memory cells were sorted. Sequencing was performed on naive CD4+ T cells from blood. The genes are TRBV18 and TRBJ1-2; 11 bases fit TRBD1. The receptor comes from a woman younger than 45 in good health. The CDR3 DNA reads TGTGCCAGCTCACTTGAAGGACAGGGGGCCGATGGCTACACCTTC. Translating gives CASSLEGQGADGYTF.